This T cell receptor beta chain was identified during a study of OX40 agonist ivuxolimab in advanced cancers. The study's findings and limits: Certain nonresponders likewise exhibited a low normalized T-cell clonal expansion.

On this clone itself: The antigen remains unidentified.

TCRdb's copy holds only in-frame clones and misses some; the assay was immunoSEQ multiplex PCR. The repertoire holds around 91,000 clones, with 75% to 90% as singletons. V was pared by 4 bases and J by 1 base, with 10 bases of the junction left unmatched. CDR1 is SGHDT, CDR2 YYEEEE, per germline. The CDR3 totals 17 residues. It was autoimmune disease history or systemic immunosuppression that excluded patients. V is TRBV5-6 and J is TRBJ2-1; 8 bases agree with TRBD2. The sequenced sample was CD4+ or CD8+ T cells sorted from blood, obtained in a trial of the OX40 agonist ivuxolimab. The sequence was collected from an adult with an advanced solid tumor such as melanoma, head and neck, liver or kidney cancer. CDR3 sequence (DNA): TGTGCCAGCAGCCCGGGGACTAGTATTATGTCCTACAATGAGCAGTTCTTC. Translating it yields CASSPGTSIMSYNEQFF.